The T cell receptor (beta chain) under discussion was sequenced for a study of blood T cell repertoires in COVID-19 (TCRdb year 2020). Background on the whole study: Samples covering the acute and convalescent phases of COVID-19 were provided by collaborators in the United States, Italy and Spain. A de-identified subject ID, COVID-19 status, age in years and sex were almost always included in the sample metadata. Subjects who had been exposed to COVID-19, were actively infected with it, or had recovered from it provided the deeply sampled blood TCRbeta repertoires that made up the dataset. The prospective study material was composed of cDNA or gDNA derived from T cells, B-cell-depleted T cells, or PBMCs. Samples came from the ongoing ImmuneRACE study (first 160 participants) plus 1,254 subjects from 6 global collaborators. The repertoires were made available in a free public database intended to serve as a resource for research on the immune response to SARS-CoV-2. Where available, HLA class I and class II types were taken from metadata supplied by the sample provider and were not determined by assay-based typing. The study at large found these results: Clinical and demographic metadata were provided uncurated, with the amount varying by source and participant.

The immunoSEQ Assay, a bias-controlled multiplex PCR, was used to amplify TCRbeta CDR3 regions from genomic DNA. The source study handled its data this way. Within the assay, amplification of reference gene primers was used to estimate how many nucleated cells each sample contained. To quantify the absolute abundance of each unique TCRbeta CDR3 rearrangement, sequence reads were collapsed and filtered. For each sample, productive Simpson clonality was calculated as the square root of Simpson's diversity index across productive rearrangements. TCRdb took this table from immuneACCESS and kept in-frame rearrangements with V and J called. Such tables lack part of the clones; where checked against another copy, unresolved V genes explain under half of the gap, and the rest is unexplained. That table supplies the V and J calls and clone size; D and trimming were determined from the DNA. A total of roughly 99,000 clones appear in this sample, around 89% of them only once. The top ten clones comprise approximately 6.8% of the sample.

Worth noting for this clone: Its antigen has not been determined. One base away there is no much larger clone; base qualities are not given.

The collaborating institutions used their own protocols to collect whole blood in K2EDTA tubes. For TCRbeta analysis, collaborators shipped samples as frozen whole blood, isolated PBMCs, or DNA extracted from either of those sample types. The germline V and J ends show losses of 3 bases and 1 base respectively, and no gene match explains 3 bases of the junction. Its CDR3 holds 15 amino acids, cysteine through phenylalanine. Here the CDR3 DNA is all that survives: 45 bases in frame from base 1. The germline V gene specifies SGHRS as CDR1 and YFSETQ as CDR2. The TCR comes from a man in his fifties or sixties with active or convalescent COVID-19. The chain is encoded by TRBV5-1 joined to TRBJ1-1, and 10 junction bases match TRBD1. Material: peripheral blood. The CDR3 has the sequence CASSWDRGQNTEAFF. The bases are TGCGCCAGCAGCTGGGACAGGGGACAGAACACTGAAGCTTTCTTT.